This TCR beta chain was documented in a study of cytomegalovirus exposure and HLA in healthy donors. Study conclusions and caveats: V- and J-gene trimming of TCR beta was linked (in a later analysis) to a missense DCLRE1C variant.

The CDR3 length is 15 residues. V gave up 0 bases and J gave up 6 bases; unmatched junction bases: 3. The germline V gene encodes CDR1 MNHNY and CDR2 SVGAGI (reference sequence). This clone was picked up one time. Its cognate antigen is unknown. Use of 60 Vbeta and 13 Jbeta primers characterized the PCR. The data were produced by immunoSEQ multiplex PCR, yet TCRdb's version contains in-frame clones alone and is incomplete. The sample has about 190,000 clones, around 84% seen once; the top ten hold 1%. The V gene is TRBV6-6, the J gene TRBJ2-2; TRBD2 agrees at 8 bases. The TCR sequence derives from a boy younger than 10 in good health and CMV-seronegative. The sequencing input was PBMCs. The CDR3 protein is CASSYSVGRAGELFF. The DNA of the CDR3 is TGTGCCAGCAGTTACTCGGTCGGGAGGGCCGGGGAGCTGTTTTTT.